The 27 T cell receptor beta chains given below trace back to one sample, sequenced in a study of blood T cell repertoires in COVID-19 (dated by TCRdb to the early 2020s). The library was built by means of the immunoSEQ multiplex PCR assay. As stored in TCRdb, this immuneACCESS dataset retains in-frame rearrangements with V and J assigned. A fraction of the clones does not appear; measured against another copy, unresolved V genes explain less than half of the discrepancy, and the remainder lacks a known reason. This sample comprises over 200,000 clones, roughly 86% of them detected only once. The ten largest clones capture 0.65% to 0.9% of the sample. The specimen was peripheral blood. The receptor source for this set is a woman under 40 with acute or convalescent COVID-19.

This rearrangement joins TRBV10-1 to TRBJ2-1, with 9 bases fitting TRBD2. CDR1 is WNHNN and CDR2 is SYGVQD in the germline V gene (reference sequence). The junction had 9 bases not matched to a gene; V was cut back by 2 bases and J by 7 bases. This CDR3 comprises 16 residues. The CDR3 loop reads CASSETGLAGSNEQFF. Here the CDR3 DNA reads TGCGCCAGCAGTGAGACGGGGCTAGCGGGAAGTAATGAGCAGTTCTTC.

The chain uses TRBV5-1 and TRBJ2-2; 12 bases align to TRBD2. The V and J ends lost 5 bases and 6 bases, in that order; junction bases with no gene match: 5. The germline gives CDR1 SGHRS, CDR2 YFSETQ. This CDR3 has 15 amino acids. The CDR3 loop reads CASSSGLAGSGELFF. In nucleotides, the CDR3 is TGCGCCAGCAGTTCTGGACTAGCGGGATCCGGGGAGCTGTTTTTT.

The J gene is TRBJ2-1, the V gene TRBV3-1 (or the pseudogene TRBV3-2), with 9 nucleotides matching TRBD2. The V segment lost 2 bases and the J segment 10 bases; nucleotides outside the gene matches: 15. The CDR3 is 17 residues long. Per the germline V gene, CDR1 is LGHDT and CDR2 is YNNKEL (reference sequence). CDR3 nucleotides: TGTGCCAGCAGCCAATCACCGTTGGGTAGCGGGAGCTGGGAGCAGTTCTTC. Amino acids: CASSQSPLGSGSWEQFF.

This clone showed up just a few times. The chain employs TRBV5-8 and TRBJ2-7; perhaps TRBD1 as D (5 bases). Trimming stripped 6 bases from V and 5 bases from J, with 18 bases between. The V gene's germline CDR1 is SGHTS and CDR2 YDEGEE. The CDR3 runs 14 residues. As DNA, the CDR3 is TGTGCCAGCACCAAGGACACCTTTCTACACGAGCAGTACTTC. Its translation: CASTKDTFLHEQYF.

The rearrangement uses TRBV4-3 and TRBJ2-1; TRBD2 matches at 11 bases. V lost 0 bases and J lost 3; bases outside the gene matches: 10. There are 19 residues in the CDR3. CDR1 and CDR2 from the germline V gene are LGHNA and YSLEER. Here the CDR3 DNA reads TGCGCCAGCAGCCAAGACCCTACCGTACTAGCGGGAGACTACAATGAGCAGTTCTTC. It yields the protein CASSQDPTVLAGDYNEQFF.

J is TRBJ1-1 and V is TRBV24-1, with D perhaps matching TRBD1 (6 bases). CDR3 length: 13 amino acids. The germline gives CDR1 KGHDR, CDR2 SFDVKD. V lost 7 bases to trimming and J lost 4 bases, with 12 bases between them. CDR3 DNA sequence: TGTGCCACCAGGGACAGATCTTCCACTGAAGCTTTCTTT. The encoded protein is CATRDRSSTEAFF.

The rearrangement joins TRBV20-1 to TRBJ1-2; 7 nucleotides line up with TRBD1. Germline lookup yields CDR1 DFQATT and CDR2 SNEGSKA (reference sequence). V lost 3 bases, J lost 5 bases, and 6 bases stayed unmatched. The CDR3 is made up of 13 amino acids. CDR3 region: CSASDRVGYGYTF. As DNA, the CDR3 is TGCAGTGCTAGTGACAGGGTCGGGTATGGCTACACCTTC.

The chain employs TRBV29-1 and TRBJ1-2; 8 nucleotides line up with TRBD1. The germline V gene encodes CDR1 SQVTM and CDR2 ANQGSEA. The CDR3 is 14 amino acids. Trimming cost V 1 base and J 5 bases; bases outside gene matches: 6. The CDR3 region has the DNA TGCAGCGTTGAAGGACAGGGGCAAAAGTATGGCTACACCTTC. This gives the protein CSVEGQGQKYGYTF.

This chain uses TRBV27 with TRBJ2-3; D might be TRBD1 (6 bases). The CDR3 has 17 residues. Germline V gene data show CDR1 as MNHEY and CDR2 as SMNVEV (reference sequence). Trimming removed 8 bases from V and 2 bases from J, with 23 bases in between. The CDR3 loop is CASRQMTGPQDTDTQYF. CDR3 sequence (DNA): TGTGCCAGCCGTCAGATGACAGGTCCTCAAGACACAGATACGCAGTATTTT.

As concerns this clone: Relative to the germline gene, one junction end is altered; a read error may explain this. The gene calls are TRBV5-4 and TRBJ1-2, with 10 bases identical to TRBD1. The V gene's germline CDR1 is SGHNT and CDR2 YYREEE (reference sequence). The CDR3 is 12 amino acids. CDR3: CASSLDDRGLFF. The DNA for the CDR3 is TGTGCCAGCAGCTTGGACGACAGGGGGCTGTTCTTC.

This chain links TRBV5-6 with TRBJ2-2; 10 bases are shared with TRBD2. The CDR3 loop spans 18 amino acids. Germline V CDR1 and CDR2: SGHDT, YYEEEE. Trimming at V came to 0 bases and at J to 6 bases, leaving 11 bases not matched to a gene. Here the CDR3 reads CASSLEGSGRPNPGELFF. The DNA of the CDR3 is TGTGCCAGCAGCTTGGAAGGTAGCGGGAGGCCTAACCCCGGGGAGCTGTTTTTT.

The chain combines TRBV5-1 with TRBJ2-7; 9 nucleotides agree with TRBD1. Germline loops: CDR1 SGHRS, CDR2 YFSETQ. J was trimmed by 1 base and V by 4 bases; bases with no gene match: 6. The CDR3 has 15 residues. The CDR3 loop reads CASSQGGTGSYEQYF. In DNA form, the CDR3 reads TGCGCCAGCAGCCAGGGTGGGACAGGGTCCTACGAGCAGTACTTC.

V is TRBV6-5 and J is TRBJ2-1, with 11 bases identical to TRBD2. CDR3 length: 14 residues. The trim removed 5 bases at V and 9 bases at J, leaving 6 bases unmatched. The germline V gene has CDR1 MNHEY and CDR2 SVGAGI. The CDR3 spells CASSTSGRISEQFF. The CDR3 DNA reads TGTGCCAGCAGTACTAGCGGGAGAATAAGTGAGCAGTTCTTC.

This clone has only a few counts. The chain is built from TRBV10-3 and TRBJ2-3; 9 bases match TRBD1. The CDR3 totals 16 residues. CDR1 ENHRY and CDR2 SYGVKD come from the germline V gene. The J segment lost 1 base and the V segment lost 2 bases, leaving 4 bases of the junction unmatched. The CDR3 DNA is TGTGCCATCAGTGAGATGGGACAGGGTCGCACAGATACGCAGTATTTT. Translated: CAISEMGQGRTDTQYF.

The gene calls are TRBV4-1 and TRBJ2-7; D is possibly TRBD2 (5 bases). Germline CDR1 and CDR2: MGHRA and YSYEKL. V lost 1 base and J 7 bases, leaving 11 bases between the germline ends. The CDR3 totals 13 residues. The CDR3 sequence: CASSQVEAQEQYF. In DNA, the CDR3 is TGCGCCAGCAGCCAAGTGGAGGCACAGGAGCAGTACTTC.

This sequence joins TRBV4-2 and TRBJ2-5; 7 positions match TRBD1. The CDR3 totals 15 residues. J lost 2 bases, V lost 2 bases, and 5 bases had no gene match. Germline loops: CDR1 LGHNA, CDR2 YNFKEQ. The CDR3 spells CASSQNIRGQETQYF. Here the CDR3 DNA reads TGTGCCAGCAGCCAAAACATCAGGGGGCAAGAGACCCAGTACTTC.

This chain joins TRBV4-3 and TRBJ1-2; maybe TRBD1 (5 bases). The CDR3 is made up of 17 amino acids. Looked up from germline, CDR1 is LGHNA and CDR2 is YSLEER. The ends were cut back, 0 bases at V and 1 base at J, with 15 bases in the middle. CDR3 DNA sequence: TGCGCCAGCAGCCAAGATTGGCGCAGGGCCCTTAACTATGGCTACACCTTC. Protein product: CASSQDWRRALNYGYTF.

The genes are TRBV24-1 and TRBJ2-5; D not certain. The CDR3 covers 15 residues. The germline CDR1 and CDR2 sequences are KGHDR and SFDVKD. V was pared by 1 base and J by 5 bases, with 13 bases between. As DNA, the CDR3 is TGTGCCACCAGTGATTTCGTGACAAGTACGGAGACCCAGTACTTC. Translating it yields CATSDFVTSTETQYF.

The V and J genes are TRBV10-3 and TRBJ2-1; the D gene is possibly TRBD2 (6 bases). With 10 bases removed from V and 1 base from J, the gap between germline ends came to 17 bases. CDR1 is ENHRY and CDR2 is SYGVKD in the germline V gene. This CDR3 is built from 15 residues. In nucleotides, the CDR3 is TGTGCCACACACCCGGGACTGGAATCCTACAATGAGCAGTTCTTC. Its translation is CATHPGLESYNEQFF.

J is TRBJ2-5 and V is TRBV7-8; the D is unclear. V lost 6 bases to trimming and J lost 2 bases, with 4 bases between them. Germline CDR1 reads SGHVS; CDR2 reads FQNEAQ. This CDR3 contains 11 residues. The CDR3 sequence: CASSLQETQYF. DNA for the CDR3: TGTGCCAGCAGTCTACAAGAGACCCAGTACTTC.

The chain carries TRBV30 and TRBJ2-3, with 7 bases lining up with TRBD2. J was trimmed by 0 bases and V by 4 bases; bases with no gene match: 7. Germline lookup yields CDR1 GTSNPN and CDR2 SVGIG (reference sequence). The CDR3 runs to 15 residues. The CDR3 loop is CAWNPGSGSTDTQYF. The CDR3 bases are TGTGCCTGGAACCCGGGTAGCGGGAGCACAGATACGCAGTATTTT. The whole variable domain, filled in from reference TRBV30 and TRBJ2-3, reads SQTIHQWPATLVQPVGSPLSLECTVEGTSNPNLYWYRQAAGRGLQLLFYSVGIGQISSEVPQNLSASRPQDRQFILSSKKLLLSDSGFYLCAWNPGSGSTDTQYFGPGTRLTVL.

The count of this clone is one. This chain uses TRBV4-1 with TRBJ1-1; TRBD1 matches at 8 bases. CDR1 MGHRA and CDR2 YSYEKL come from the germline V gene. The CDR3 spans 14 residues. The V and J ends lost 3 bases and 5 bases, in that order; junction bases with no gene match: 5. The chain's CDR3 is CASSHDRGRTEAFF. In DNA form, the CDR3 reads TGCGCCAGCAGCCATGACAGGGGTAGGACTGAAGCTTTCTTT.

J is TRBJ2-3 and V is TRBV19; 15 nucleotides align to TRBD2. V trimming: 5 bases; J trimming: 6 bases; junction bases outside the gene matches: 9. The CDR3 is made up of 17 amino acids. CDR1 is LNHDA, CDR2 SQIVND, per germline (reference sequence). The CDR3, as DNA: TGTGCCAGTAGTGGACTTCCCGGGACTAGCGGGAGGGATACGCAGTATTTT. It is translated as CASSGLPGTSGRDTQYF.

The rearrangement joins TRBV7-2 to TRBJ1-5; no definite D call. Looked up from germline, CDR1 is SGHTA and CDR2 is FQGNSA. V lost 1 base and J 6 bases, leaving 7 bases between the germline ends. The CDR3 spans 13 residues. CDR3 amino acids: CASSLVPGQPQHF. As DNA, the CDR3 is TGTGCCAGCAGCTTAGTACCCGGTCAGCCCCAGCATTTT. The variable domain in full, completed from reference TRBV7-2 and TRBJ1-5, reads GAGVSQSPSNKVTEKGKDVELRCDPISGHTALYWYRQSLGQGLEFLIYFQGNSAPDKSGLPSDRFSAERTGGSVSTLTIQRTQQEDSAVYLCASSLVPGQPQHFGDGTRLSIL.

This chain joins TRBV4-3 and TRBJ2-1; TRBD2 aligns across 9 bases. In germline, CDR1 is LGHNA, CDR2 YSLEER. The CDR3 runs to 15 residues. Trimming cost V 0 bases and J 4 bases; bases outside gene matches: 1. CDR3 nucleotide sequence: TGCGCCAGCAGCCAAGAAACTAGCGGGTACAATGAGCAGTTCTTC. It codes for CASSQETSGYNEQFF.

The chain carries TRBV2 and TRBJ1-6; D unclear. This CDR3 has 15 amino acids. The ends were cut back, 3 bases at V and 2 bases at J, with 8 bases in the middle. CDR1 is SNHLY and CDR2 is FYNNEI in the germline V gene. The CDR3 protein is CASSEASPYNSPLHF. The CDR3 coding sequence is TGTGCCAGCAGTGAGGCCTCACCCTATAATTCACCCCTCCACTTT.

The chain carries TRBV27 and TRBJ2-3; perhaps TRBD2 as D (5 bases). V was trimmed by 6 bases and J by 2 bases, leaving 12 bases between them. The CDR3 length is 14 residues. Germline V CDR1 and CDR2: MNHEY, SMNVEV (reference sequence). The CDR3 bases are TGTGCCAGCAGACCAAACGGGGTCACAGATACGCAGTATTTT. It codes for CASRPNGVTDTQYF.